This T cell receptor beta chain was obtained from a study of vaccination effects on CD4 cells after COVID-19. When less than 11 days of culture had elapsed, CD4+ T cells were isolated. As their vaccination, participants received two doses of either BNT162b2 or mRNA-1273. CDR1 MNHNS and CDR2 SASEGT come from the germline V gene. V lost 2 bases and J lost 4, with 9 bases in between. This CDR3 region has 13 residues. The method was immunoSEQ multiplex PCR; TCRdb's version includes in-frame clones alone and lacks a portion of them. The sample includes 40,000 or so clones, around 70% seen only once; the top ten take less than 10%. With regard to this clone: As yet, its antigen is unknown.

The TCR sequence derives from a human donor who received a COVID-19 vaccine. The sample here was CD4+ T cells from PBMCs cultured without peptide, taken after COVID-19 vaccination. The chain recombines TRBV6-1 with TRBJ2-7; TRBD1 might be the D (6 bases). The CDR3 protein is CASSELGAYEQYF. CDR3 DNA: TGTGCCAGCAGTGAACTGGGGGCTTACGAGCAGTACTTC.